This entry features one T cell receptor beta chain sequence. Sequenced by immunoSEQ multiplex PCR; TCRdb stores in-frame clones only, minus some. This sample yields roughly 13,000 clones, of which around 78% are seen a single time; around 7% belongs to the top ten. The data originate from a study of somatic mutations in cytotoxic T cells in rheumatoid arthritis. Source material: CD8+ T cells sorted from blood. The clonotype originates from an adult with rheumatoid arthritis.

In DNA, the CDR3 is TGTGCCAGCAGCCAAGCCAACGCCGACGAGCAGTACTTC. Translating it yields CASSQANADEQYF. This chain joins TRBV4-2 and TRBJ2-7; D uncertain. This CDR3 is 13 amino acids long. The V and J ends lost 1 base and 5 bases respectively, with 9 bases between them. Germline values: CDR1 LGHNA, CDR2 YNFKEQ.